This TCR beta chain emerged from a study of shared clonotypes between healthy human individuals. Findings and limits, study-wide: Memory subsets had estimated richness that was generally smaller than that of naive subsets.

Here immunoSEQ multiplex PCR was the method, and the copy in TCRdb shows in-frame clones only, minus some. The sample consists of just over 2,000,000 clones, around 96% of them appearing once. Naive CD8 cells comprised CD45RO-negative, CCR7-positively selected cells, excluding terminally differentiated effector memory CD45RA+ cells. About this clone: Its antigen remains unknown.

In germline, CDR1 is LNHDA, CDR2 SQIVND (reference sequence). V dropped 4 bases and J dropped 2 bases, with 1 base sitting between them. This CDR3 region has 11 residues. This sequence originates from a young man in good health. The chain links TRBV19 to TRBJ2-3; D is unresolved. Sequencing was carried out using naive CD8+ T cells sorted from blood. The CDR3 sequence is CASSNTDTQYF. The CDR3 DNA follows: TGTGCCAGTAGTAACACAGATACGCAGTATTTT.